Presented here are 27 T cell receptor beta chains from one specimen sequenced in a study of shared clonotypes between healthy human individuals. Generated by immunoSEQ multiplex PCR, the TCRdb table keeps only in-frame clones and is missing some. The sample records approximately 2,200,000 clones, just over 90% being singletons. Positive CCR7 selection of CD45RO-negative cells yielded the naive CD8 cells, and terminally differentiated effector memory CD45RA+ cells were excluded. Sequencing was performed on naive CD8+ T cells from PBMCs. The receptors were sampled from a man between 18 and 35 years old in good health. Some clones in this sample may be carry-over from other donors' samples.

This sequence joins TRBV19 and TRBJ2-1; D gene unclear. V lost 10 bases to trimming and J lost 4 bases, with 5 bases between them. Germline assignment: CDR1 LNHDA and CDR2 SQIVND (reference sequence). The CDR3 runs 10 residues. CDR3 sequence: CATHYNEQFF. The CDR3 region has the DNA TGTGCCACCCATTACAATGAGCAGTTCTTC.

The rearrangement uses TRBV29-1 and TRBJ2-5; D might be TRBD2 (5 bases). This CDR3 comprises 13 residues. Germline V CDR1 and CDR2: SQVTM, ANQGSEA. V lost 2 bases, J lost 3 bases, and 10 bases lay in between. CDR3 bases: TGCAGCGTTGAAACGTGGCGGGAAGAGACCCAGTACTTC. Encoded protein: CSVETWREETQYF.

The V gene is TRBV14, the J gene TRBJ2-1; D is possibly TRBD1 (5 bases). The CDR3 contains 17 residues. V shed 1 base and J shed 1 base, with 14 bases lying between them. Germline values: CDR1 SGHDN, CDR2 FVKESK. The chain's CDR3 is CASSQAVLRTSYNEQFF. For the CDR3, the DNA is TGTGCCAGCAGCCAAGCAGTCTTACGGACATCCTACAATGAGCAGTTCTTC.

The chain carries TRBV9 and TRBJ2-2, with a weak D call TRBD1 (5 bases). Between the trimmed V and J ends, which lost 4 bases and 2 bases, there was a span of 18 bases. Germline loops: CDR1 SGDLS, CDR2 YYNGEE. CDR3 length: 17 residues. CDR3 sequence reads: CASSPRQTMVNTGELFF. The DNA of the CDR3 is TGTGCCAGCAGCCCCCGACAGACAATGGTTAACACCGGGGAGCTGTTTTTT.

This CDR3 reads CASSQDTRRFQETQYF. The CDR3 DNA reads as TGTGCCAGCAGCCAAGATACGAGGCGATTTCAAGAGACCCAGTACTTC. The genes are TRBV14 and TRBJ2-5; no reliable D call. CDR1 is SGHDN, CDR2 FVKESK, per germline. V gave up 0 bases and J gave up 2 bases, with 13 bases separating them. The CDR3 contains 16 residues.

V gene TRBV27 combines with J gene TRBJ2-7, with D uncertain. V was pared by 3 bases and J by 3 bases, with 15 bases between. In germline, CDR1 is MNHEY, CDR2 SMNVEV (reference sequence). The CDR3 consists of 15 residues. CDR3 sequence: CASSFRAGWNYEQYF. The CDR3 coding sequence is TGTGCCAGCAGTTTCCGTGCAGGATGGAACTACGAGCAGTACTTC.

The rearrangement uses TRBV6-5 and TRBJ2-1; 7 positions agree with TRBD2. Germline V gene data show CDR1 as MNHEY and CDR2 as SVGAGI. The CDR3 covers 14 residues. The V gene end was trimmed by 5 bases and the J gene end by 4 bases; junction bases not matched to a gene: 5. CDR3 in DNA: TGTGCCAGCAGTGGGGGACTACATTACAATGAGCAGTTCTTC. It is translated as CASSGGLHYNEQFF.

The chain uses TRBV9 and TRBJ1-4, with D unclear. With 0 bases removed from V and 4 bases from J, the gap between germline ends came to 10 bases. The length of the CDR3 is 15 residues. Germline V gene sequence: CDR1 SGDLS, CDR2 YYNGEE. The CDR3 region has the DNA TGTGCCAGCAGCGTAGGGGAAAGGTTTAATGAAAAACTGTTTTTT. Translating it yields CASSVGERFNEKLFF.

The gene calls are TRBV5-6 and TRBJ2-2, with 8 nucleotides matching TRBD1. CDR1 and CDR2 from the germline V gene are SGHDT and YYEEEE. The trim removed 7 bases at V and 3 bases at J, leaving 8 bases unmatched. The CDR3 spans 15 residues. The CDR3 coding sequence is TGTGCCAGCGTCAGGGGGCGGGATTACACCGGGGAGCTGTTTTTT. Protein product: CASVRGRDYTGELFF.

This clone was picked up a small number of times. The chain is built from TRBV21-1 and TRBJ1-1. TRBV21-1 is labeled a pseudogene. CDR3 length: 13 amino acids. CDR3 protein: CASSASFGTKAFF. CDR3 in DNA: TGTGCCAGCAGCGCTTCGTTCGGGACCAAAGCTTTCTTT.

The chain links TRBV9 to TRBJ1-2; TRBD1 matches 7 bases. The length of the CDR3 is 15 residues. The germline V gene has CDR1 SGDLS and CDR2 YYNGEE. The ends lost 3 bases at V and 4 bases at J; junction bases unmatched: 9. CDR3 nucleotide sequence: TGTGCCAGCAGCGCCCTCCGGACAGGACTCTATGGCTACACCTTC. It codes for CASSALRTGLYGYTF.

The rearrangement links TRBV7-2 to TRBJ2-7; 10 bases line up with TRBD2. The CDR3 runs 17 residues. The germline V gene has CDR1 SGHTA and CDR2 FQGNSA. Unmatched junction bases numbered 9, after V lost 4 bases and J lost 0 bases. CDR3 loop: CASSSRTSGISSYEQYF. The CDR3 DNA is TGTGCCAGCAGCTCCCGGACTAGCGGTATTAGCTCCTACGAGCAGTACTTC.

The chain recombines TRBV29-1 with TRBJ1-4; D is unresolved. The CDR3 runs 13 residues. Germline V lookup: CDR1 SQVTM, CDR2 ANQGSEA. V shed 6 bases and J shed 8 bases, with 16 bases lying between them. This CDR3 reads CSVFHPGEEKLFF. The CDR3 bases are TGCAGCGTCTTCCACCCTGGGGAGGAAAAACTGTTTTTT.

On this clone itself: The same CDR3 is also encoded by other DNA sequences in this sample. V gene TRBV27 combines with J gene TRBJ2-7; no firm D call. There are 13 residues in the CDR3. Looked up from germline, CDR1 is MNHEY and CDR2 is SMNVEV (reference sequence). Trimming removed 3 bases from V and 1 base from J, with 7 bases in between. In DNA form, the CDR3 reads TGTGCCAGCAGTTTTTCCAGTTCCTACGAGCAGTACTTC. As protein: CASSFSSSYEQYF.

The rearrangement joins TRBV6-5 to TRBJ2-2; the D gene is possibly TRBD1 (5 bases). The germline gives CDR1 MNHEY, CDR2 SVGAGI. V was shortened by 2 bases and J by 6 bases, with 13 bases between the two germline ends. This CDR3 has 15 amino acids. CDR3: CASSYGQGKAGELFF. CDR3 sequence (DNA): TGTGCCAGCAGTTACGGGCAGGGTAAAGCCGGGGAGCTGTTTTTT.

This rearrangement joins TRBV13 to TRBJ1-1; D gene uncertain. With 5 bases removed from V and 1 base from J, the gap between germline ends came to 11 bases. Germline V gene sequence: CDR1 PRHDT, CDR2 FYEKMQ (reference sequence). CDR3 length: 14 residues. CDR3 sequence reads: CASSRRRTNTEAFF. Written as DNA, the CDR3 is TGTGCCAGCAGCCGGCGGAGGACGAACACTGAAGCTTTCTTT.

The V gene is TRBV10-3, the J gene TRBJ2-1; 11 bases align to TRBD2. This CDR3 region has 16 residues. CDR1 and CDR2 from the germline V gene are ENHRY and SYGVKD. V lost 7 bases to trimming and J lost 2 bases; unmatched junction nucleotides: 7. CDR3 coding DNA: TGTGCCATCACCCATACTAGCGGGAGCACCTACAATGAGCAGTTCTTC. Protein product: CAITHTSGSTYNEQFF.

The chain couples TRBV27 to TRBJ2-3, with D hard to call. Per the germline V gene, CDR1 is MNHEY and CDR2 is SMNVEV (reference sequence). The CDR3 has 13 residues. V shed 1 base and J shed 2 bases, with 4 bases lying between them. The CDR3 DNA follows: TGTGCCAGCAGTTTATACTACACAGATACGCAGTATTTT. Encoded protein: CASSLYYTDTQYF.

The chain has TRBV7-9 and TRBJ2-7; a possible D gene is TRBD2 (6 bases). V was clipped by 4 bases and J by 1 base, with 14 bases between them. Per germline, CDR1 SEHNR and CDR2 FQNEAQ (reference sequence). This CDR3 spans 15 amino acids. This CDR3 is CASSSAEGPSYEQYF. The CDR3 DNA reads TGTGCCAGCAGCTCAGCGGAGGGCCCATCCTACGAGCAGTACTTC.

The chain uses TRBV6-5 and TRBJ1-1, with TRBD1 identical over 8 bases. The CDR3 consists of 16 residues. Germline V gene data show CDR1 as MNHEY and CDR2 as SVGAGI. Germline trimming cut 4 bases from V and 4 bases from J; bases unmatched to any gene: 11. This CDR3 is CASSWGETGVGTEAFF. In DNA form, the CDR3 reads TGTGCCAGCAGTTGGGGTGAGACAGGGGTCGGCACTGAAGCTTTCTTT.

This clone was seen just once. The V call is TRBV28, the J call TRBJ1-1; D call uncertain. V lost 7 bases and J lost 1, with 10 bases in between. The CDR3 runs to 13 residues. Per germline, CDR1 MDHEN and CDR2 SYDVKM. CDR3 sequence: CASKQSRNTEAFF. Written as DNA, the CDR3 is TGTGCCAGCAAACAGTCCAGGAACACTGAAGCTTTCTTT.

The chain carries TRBV28 and TRBJ2-7, with a tentative D call TRBD2 (6 bases). Germline CDR1 and CDR2: MDHEN and SYDVKM. This CDR3 has 15 residues. V was cut by 3 bases and J by 5 bases, with 17 bases left in between. The CDR3 loop is CASSLGSGGGDEQYF. The CDR3, as DNA: TGTGCCAGCAGTTTGGGTAGCGGCGGAGGGGACGAGCAGTACTTC. Looking up the rest from reference TRBV28 and TRBJ2-7 gives the full variable domain: DVKVTQSSRYLVKRTGEKVFLECVQDMDHENMFWYRQDPGLGLRLIYFSYDVKMKEKGDIPEGYSVSREKKERFSLILESASTNQTSMYLCASSLGSGGGDEQYFGPGTRLTVT.

About this clone itself: In the same sample, other DNA sequences code for this CDR3. The chain is built from TRBV19 and TRBJ2-7, with D possibly being TRBD2 (6 bases). This CDR3 has 14 amino acids. Germline V gene lookup returns CDR1 LNHDA and CDR2 SQIVND (reference sequence). Trimming removed 3 bases from V and 1 base from J, with 10 bases in between. The DNA for the CDR3 is TGTGCCAGTAGTATCCGGGGGAGATCCTACGAGCAGTACTTC. It encodes CASSIRGRSYEQYF.

The table lists this clone with a count of one. This rearrangement joins TRBV15 to TRBJ1-3; unclear D gene. Germline V gene lookup returns CDR1 LNHNV and CDR2 YYDKDF (reference sequence). The CDR3 totals 17 residues. Trimming took off 0 bases at V and 0 bases at J, with 12 bases between the two ends. CDR3 DNA: TGTGCCACCAGCAGAGAGGTAGTAGCAGCCTCTGGAAACACCATATATTTT. Translating it yields CATSREVVAASGNTIYF.

The genes are TRBV6-5 and TRBJ2-7, with a tentative D call TRBD2 (6 bases). Germline lookup yields CDR1 MNHEY and CDR2 SVGAGI. Trimming removed 5 bases from V and 7 bases from J, with 15 bases in between. The CDR3 has 13 residues. The CDR3 nucleotides read TGTGCCAGCAGTCCAACGGCGGGATTTGAGCAGTACTTC. Encoded protein: CASSPTAGFEQYF.

This clone was picked up one time. This rearrangement joins TRBV9 to TRBJ2-7; perhaps TRBD1 as D (6 bases). Trimming left V 0 bases short and J 6 bases short, with 10 bases between. The germline gives CDR1 SGDLS, CDR2 YYNGEE. CDR3 length: 13 amino acids. This chain's CDR3 is CASSVGTVSEQYF. The CDR3 nucleotides are TGTGCCAGCAGCGTAGGGACAGTGTCCGAGCAGTACTTC.

The chain has TRBV27 and TRBJ1-2; D perhaps matches TRBD1 (5 bases). Germline V gene lookup returns CDR1 MNHEY and CDR2 SMNVEV (reference sequence). CDR3 length: 14 residues. Trimming stripped 2 bases from V and 3 bases from J, with 10 bases between. The CDR3 reads CASSLNDRHYGYTF. The CDR3 DNA is TGTGCCAGCAGTTTAAACGACAGACACTATGGCTACACCTTC.